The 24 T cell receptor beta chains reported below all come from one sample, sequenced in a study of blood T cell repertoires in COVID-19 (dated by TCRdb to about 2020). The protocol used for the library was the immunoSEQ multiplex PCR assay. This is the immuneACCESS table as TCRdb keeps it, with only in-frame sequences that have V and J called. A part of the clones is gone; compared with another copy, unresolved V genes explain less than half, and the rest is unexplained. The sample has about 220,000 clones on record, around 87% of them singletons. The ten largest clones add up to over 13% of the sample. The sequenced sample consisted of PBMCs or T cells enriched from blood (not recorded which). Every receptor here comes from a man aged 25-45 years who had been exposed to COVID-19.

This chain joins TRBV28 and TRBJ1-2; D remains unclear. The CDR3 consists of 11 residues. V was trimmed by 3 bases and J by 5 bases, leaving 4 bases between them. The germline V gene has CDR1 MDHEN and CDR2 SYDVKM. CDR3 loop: CASSFGYGYTF. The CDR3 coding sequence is TGTGCCAGCAGTTTCGGTTATGGCTACACCTTC.

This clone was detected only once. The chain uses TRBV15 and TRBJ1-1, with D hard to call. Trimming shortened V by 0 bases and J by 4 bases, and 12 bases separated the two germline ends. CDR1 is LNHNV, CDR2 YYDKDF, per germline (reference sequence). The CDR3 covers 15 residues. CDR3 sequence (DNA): TGTGCCACCAGCAGAGACGGGTCCAGCGGCACTGAAGCTTTCTTT. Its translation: CATSRDGSSGTEAFF. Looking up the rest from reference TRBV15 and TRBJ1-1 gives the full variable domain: DAMVIQNPRYQVTQFGKPVTLSCSQTLNHNVMYWYQQKSSQAPKLLFHYYDKDFNNEADTPDNFQSRRPNTSFCFLDIRSPGLGDTAMYLCATSRDGSSGTEAFFGQGTRLTVV.

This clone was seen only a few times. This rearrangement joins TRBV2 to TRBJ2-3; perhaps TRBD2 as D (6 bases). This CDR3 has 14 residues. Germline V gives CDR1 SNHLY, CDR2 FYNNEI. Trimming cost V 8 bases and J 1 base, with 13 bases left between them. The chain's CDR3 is CASFGPGGTDTQYF. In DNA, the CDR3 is TGTGCCAGCTTCGGTCCGGGGGGCACAGATACGCAGTATTTT.

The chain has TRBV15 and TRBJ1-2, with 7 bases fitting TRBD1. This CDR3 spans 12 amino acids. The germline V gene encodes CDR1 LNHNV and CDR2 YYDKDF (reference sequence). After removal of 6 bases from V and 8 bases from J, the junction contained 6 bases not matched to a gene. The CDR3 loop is CATSPGTEGYTF. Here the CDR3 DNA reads TGTGCCACCAGTCCCGGGACAGAAGGCTACACCTTC.

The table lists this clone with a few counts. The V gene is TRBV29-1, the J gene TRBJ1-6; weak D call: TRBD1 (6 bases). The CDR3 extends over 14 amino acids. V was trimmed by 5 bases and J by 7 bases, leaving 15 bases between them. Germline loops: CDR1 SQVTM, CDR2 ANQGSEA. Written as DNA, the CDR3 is TGCAGCGTTCTCCCCATACAGGGAAATTCACCCCTCCACTTT. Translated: CSVLPIQGNSPLHF.

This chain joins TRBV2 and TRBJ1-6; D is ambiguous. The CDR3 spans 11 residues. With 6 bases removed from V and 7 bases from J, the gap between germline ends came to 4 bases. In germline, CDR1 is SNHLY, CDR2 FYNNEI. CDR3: CASSGNSPLHF. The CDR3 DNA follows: TGTGCCAGCAGCGGGAATTCACCCCTCCACTTT.

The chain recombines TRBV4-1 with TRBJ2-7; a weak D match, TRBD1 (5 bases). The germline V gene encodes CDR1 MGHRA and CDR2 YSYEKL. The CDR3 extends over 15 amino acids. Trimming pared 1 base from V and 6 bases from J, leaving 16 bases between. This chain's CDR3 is CASSQVGDRGSEQYF. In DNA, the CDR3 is TGCGCCAGCAGCCAAGTTGGAGACAGAGGTTCCGAGCAGTACTTC.

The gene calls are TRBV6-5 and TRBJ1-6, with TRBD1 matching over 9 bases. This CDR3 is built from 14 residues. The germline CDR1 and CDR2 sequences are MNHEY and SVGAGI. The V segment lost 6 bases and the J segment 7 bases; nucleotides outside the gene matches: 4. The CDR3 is CASRRTGENSPLHF. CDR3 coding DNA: TGTGCCAGCAGGAGGACAGGGGAAAATTCACCCCTCCACTTT.

CDR3 amino acids: CASSLETGPAGGELFF. CDR3 sequence (DNA): TGTGCCAGCAGCTTAGAAACCGGCCCCGCGGGCGGGGAGCTGTTTTTT. J is TRBJ2-2 and V is TRBV7-7; D possibly corresponds to TRBD2 (5 bases). Germline lookup yields CDR1 SSHAT and CDR2 FNYEAQ (reference sequence). Trimming shortened V by 1 base and J by 7 bases, and 16 bases separated the two germline ends. The CDR3 contains 16 residues.

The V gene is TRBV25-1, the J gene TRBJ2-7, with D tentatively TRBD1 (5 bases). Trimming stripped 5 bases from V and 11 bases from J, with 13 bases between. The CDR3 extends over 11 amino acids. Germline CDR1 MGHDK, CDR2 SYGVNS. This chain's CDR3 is CASSPQGDEYF. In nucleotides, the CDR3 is TGTGCCAGCAGTCCTCAGGGTGATGAGTACTTC.

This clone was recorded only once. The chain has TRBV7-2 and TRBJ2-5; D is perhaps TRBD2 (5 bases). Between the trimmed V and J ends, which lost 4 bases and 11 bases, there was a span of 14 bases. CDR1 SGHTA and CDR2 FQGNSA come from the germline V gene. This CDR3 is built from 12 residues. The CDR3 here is CASSYTLLGQYF. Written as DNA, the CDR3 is TGTGCCAGCAGCTACACCCTACTAGGGCAGTACTTC.

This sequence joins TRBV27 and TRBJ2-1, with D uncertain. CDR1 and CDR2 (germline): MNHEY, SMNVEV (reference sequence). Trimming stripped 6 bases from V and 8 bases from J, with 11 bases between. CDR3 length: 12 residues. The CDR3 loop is CASRNFYDEQFF. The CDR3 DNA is TGTGCCAGCAGGAACTTTTACGATGAGCAGTTCTTC.

The CDR3 spells CASSPDRGNEKLFF. DNA of the CDR3: TGCGCCAGCAGCCCAGACAGGGGGAATGAAAAACTGTTTTTT. The rearrangement joins TRBV5-1 to TRBJ1-4; 9 nucleotides match TRBD1. The V gene end was trimmed by 4 bases and the J gene end by 5 bases; junction bases not matched to a gene: 3. The CDR3 has 14 amino acids. CDR1 and CDR2 (germline): SGHRS, YFSETQ.

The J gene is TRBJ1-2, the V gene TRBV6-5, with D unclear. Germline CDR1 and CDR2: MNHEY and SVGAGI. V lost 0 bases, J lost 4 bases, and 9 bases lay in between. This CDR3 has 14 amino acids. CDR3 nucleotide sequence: TGTGCCAGCAGTTACTCGGCAGAAAGCTATGGCTACACCTTC. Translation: CASSYSAESYGYTF.

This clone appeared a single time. CDR3 sequence reads: CASSLSLAGYNEQFF. CDR3 DNA: TGTGCCAGCAGCTTGTCCCTAGCGGGTTACAATGAGCAGTTCTTC. The chain uses TRBV7-9 and TRBJ2-1, with TRBD2 identical over 8 bases. The CDR3 covers 15 residues. Trimming removed 3 bases from V and 4 bases from J; junction bases left unmatched: 5. Germline V lookup: CDR1 SEHNR, CDR2 FQNEAQ (reference sequence).

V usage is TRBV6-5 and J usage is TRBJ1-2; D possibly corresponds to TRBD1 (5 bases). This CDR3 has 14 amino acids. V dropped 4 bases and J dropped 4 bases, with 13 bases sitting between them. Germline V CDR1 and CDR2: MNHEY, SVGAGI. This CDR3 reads CASSSGGSSYGYTF. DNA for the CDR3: TGTGCCAGCAGTTCCGGGGGAAGCAGCTATGGCTACACCTTC.

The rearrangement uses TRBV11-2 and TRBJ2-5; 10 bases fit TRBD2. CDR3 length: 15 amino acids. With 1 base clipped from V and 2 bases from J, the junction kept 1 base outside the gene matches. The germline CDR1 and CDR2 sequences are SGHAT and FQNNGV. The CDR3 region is CASSLAAGGQETQYF. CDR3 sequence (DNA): TGTGCCAGCAGCTTAGCAGCGGGGGGGCAAGAGACCCAGTACTTC. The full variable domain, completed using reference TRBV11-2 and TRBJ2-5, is EAGVAQSPRYKIIEKRQSVAFWCNPISGHATLYWYQQILGQGPKLLIQFQNNGVVDDSQLPKDRFSAERLKGVDSTLKIQPAKLEDSAVYLCASSLAAGGQETQYFGPGTRLLVL.

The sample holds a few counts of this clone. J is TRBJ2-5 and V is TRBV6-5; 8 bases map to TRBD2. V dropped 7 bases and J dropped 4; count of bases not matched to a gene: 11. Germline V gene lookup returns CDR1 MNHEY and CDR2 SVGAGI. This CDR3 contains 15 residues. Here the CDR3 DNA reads TGTGCCAGCATGGGAGCGGGGGTTCGTGGAGAGACCCAGTACTTC. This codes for CASMGAGVRGETQYF.

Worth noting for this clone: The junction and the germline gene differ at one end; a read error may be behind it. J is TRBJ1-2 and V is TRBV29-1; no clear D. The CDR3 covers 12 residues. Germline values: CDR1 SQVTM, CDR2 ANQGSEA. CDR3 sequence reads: CSVVRIDYGYTF. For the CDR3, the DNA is TGCAGCGTTGTACGGATTGACTATGGTTACACCTTC.

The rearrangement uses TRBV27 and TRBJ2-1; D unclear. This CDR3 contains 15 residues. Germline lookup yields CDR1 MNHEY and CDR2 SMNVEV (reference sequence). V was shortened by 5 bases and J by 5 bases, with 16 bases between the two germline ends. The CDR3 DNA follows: TGTGCCAGCAGTCTGGCACGAGGTGGCGACAATGAGCAGTTCTTC. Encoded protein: CASSLARGGDNEQFF.

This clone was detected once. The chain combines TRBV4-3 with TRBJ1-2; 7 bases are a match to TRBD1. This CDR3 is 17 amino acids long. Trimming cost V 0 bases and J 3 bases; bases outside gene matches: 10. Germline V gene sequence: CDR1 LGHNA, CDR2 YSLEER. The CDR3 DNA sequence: TGCGCCAGCAGCCAAGATCGTGCGAACAGGGGCTACTATGGCTACACCTTC. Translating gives CASSQDRANRGYYGYTF.

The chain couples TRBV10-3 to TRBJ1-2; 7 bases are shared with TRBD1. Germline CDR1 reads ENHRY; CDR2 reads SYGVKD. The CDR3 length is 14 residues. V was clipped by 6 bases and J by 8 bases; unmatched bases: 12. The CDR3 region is CAISPPTGEGGYTF. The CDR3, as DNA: TGTGCCATCAGCCCGCCTACAGGGGAAGGGGGCTACACCTTC.

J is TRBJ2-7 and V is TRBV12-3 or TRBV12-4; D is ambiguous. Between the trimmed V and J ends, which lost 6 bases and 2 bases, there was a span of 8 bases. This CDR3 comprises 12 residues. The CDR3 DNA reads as TGTGCCAGCAGCCCCGGAGCCTACGAGCAGTACTTC. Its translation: CASSPGAYEQYF.

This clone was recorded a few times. CDR3 in DNA: TGTGCCAGCAGTTTCCAGACAGGAGATACGCAGTATTTT. It is translated as CASSFQTGDTQYF. This chain connects TRBV27 to TRBJ2-3; perhaps TRBD1 as D (6 bases). CDR3 size: 13 residues. The germline gives CDR1 MNHEY, CDR2 SMNVEV (reference sequence). The V gene lost 3 bases and the J gene lost 5 bases, with 9 bases spanning the gap.